A selection of T cell receptor beta chains follows, all from one sample in a study of tumor and adjacent non-tumor tissue in lung cancer. MiXCR was run by TCRdb on the multiplex PCR reads, yielding one entry per CDR3 protein. There are more than 75,000 distinct CDR3 sequences in the sample; 80% occur only once, and about 29% lies in the top ten. Material: distant non-tumor lung tissue. The source of these receptors is a man in his fifties or sixties with small cell lung cancer. Both conserved end residues are part of each CDR3. The order of the fields is V gene, CDR3 protein.

TRBV4-1	CACSLDRLHEQYF
TRBV6-1	CATSTPRGQGNTGELFF
TRBV5-1	CAISLVQGGKQYF
TRBV5-4	CASSASGTKGGELYF
TRBV6-1	CADSERRERHLMGETQYF
TRBV29-1	CSVEDAGDEHFF
TRBV4-1	CVSSAGPEQLF
TRBV5-6	CVSSSDTSGANVMTF
TRBV4-1	CTSTFDILYEQYF
TRBV12-5	CAIGLSLARTEDEAFF
TRBV6-1	CASREIGTAFSYVQYF
TRBV20-1	CSVNLWRESPDMQYF
TRBV20-1	CSARDLEGEQYF
TRBV24-1	CATSGGRADSTNTQYF